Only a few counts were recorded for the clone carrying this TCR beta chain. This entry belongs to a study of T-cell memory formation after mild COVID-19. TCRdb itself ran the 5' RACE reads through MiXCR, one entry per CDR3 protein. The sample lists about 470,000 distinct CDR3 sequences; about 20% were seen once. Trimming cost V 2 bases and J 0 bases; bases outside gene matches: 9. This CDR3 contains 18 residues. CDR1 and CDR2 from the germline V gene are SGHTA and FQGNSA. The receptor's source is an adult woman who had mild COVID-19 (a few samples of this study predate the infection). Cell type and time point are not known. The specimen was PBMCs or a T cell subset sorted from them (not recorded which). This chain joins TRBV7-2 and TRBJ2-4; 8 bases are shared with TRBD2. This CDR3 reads CASSLRGLAGLAKNIQYF. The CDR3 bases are TGTGCCAGCAGCTTACGGGGCCTAGCGGGTTTAGCCAAAAACATTCAGTACTTC. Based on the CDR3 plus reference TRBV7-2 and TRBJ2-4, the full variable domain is GAGVSQSPSNKVTEKGKDVELRCDPISGHTALYWYRQSLGQGLEFLIYFQGNSAPDKSGLPSDRFSAERTGGSVSTLTIQRTQQEDSAVYLCASSLRGLAGLAKNIQYFGAGTRLSVL.